This T cell receptor (beta chain) emerged from a study of shared clonotypes between healthy human individuals. Findings and limits, study-wide: Non-shared clonotypes showed lower generation probabilities than clonotypes common to all four donors. At large depth, rarefaction still showed sorted-subset sequencing to be incomplete. Having only a few donors restricted how much genetic and exposure-history diversity was captured.

Using immunoSEQ multiplex PCR, the repertoire was profiled, and TCRdb retains in-frame clones only, with some absent. Among 1 million to 1.3 million clones listed, about 84% were seen once. Note on this clone: Its antigen is currently unknown.

This TCR was sampled from a man in his late teens or twenties in good health. Some clones in this sample may be carry-over from other donors' samples. Sequences were obtained from memory CD4+ T cells from PBMCs. The subset was: CD45RA-negative fraction.

CDR3 DNA: TGTGCCAGCAGACGATCCTTATCCGTTACAGATACGCAGTATTTT. It specifies CASRRSLSVTDTQYF. The rearrangement joins TRBV5-4 to TRBJ2-3; D unclear. V lost 5 bases and J 3 bases, leaving 16 bases between the germline ends. Germline CDR1 reads SGHNT; CDR2 reads YYREEE (reference sequence). CDR3 length: 15 residues.